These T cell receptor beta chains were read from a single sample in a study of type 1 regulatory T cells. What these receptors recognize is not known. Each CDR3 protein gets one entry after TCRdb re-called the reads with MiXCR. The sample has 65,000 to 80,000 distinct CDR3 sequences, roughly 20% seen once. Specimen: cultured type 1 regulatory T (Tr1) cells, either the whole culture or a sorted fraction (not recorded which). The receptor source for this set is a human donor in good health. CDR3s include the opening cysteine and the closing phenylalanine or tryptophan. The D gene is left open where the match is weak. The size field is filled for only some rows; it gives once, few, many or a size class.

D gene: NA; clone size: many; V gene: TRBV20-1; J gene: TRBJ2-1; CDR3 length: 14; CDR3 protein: CSAEPILGSNEQFF; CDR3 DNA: TGCAGTGCGGAACCTATCCTCGGGAGCAATGAGCAGTTCTTC
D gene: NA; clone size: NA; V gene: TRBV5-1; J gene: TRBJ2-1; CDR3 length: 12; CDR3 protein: CASSRDTNEQFF; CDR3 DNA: TGCGCCAGCAGCCGCGACACGAATGAGCAGTTCTTC
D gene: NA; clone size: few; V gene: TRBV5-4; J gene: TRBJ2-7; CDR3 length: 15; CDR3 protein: CASSLAQTEAYEQYF; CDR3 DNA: TGTGCCAGCAGCTTGGCCCAGACGGAGGCCTACGAGCAGTACTTC
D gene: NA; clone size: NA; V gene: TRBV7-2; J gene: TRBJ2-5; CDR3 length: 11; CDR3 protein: CASRTAETQYF; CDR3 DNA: TGTGCCAGCCGGACCGCAGAGACCCAGTACTTC
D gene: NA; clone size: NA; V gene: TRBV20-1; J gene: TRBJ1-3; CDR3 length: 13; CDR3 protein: CSARAGGANTIYF; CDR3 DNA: TGCAGTGCTAGAGCTGGGGGAGCGAACACCATATATTTT
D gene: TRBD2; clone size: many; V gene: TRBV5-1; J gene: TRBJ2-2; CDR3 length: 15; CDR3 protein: CASSLLAGGSGELFF; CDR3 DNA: TGCGCCAGCAGCTTGTTGGCGGGAGGATCCGGGGAGCTGTTTTTT
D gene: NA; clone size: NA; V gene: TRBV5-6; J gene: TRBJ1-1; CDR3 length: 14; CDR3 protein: CASTEQGRGTEAFF; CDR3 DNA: TGTGCCAGCACAGAACAGGGTAGAGGCACTGAAGCTTTCTTT
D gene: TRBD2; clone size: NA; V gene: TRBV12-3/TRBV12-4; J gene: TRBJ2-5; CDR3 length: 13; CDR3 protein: CASSGRYQETQYF; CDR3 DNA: TGTGCCAGTAGCGGGAGGTACCAAGAGACCCAGTACTTC
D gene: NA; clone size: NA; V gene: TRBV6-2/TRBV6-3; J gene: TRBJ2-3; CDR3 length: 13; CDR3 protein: CASSYRQQDTQYF; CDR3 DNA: TGTGCCAGCAGTTACAGACAGCAAGATACGCAGTATTTT
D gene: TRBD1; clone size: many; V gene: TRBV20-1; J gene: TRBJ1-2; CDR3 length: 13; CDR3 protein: CSAMTGAGYGYTF; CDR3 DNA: TGCAGTGCGATGACAGGGGCGGGGTATGGCTACACCTTC
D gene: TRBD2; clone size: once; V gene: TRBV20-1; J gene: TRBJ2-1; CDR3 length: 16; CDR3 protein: CSARAPQGRAYNEQFF; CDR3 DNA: TGCAGTGCTAGAGCCCCCCAAGGGAGGGCCTACAATGAGCAGTTCTTC
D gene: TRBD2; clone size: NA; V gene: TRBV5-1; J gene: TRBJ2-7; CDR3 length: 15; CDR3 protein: CASSAELAGIYEQYF; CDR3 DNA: TGCGCCAGCAGCGCCGAACTAGCGGGGATCTACGAGCAGTACTTC
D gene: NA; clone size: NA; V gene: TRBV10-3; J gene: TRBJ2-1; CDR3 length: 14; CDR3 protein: CAISESQVVNEQFF; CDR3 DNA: TGTGCCATCAGTGAGTCGCAGGTTGTCAATGAGCAGTTCTTC
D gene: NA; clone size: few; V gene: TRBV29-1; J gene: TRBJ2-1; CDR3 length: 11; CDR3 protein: CSPRSYNEQFF; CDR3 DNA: TGCAGCCCCCGATCCTACAATGAGCAGTTCTTC
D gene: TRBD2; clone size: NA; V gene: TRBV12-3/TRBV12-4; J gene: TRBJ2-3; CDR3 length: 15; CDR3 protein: CASTVGGLLTDTQYF; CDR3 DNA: TGTGCCAGCACCGTGGGAGGGTTACTCACAGATACGCAGTATTTT
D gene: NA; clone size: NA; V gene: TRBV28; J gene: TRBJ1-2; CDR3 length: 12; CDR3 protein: CATSFRSYGYTF; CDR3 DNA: TGTGCCACCTCGTTCCGGAGCTATGGCTACACCTTC
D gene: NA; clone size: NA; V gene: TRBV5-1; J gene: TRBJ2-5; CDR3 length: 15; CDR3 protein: CASSLVDWAQETQYF; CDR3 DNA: TGTGCCAGCAGCTTGGTAGACTGGGCCCAAGAGACCCAGTACTTC
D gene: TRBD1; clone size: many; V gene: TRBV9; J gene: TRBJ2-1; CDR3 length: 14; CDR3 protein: CASSPRDRGNEQFF; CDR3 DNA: TGTGCCAGCAGCCCCCGGGACAGGGGGAACGAGCAGTTCTTC
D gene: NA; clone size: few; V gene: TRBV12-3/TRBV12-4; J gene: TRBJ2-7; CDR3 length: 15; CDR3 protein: CASSLVGGLTYEQYF; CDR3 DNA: TGTGCCAGCAGTTTAGTCGGGGGCCTAACCTACGAGCAGTACTTC
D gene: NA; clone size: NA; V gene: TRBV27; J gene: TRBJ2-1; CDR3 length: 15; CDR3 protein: CASSSTGTGYNEQFF; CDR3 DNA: TGTGCCAGCAGTTCTACCGGGACTGGCTACAATGAGCAGTTCTTC
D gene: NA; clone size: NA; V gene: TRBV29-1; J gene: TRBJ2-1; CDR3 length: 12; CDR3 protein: CSVGGRPNEQFF; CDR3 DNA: TGCAGCGTTGGGGGCAGACCCAATGAGCAGTTCTTC
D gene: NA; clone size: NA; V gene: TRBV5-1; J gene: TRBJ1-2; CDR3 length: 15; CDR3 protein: CASSLEPITIYGYTF; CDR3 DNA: TGCGCCAGCAGCTTGGAACCGATCACCATCTATGGCTACACCTTC